These 24 T cell receptor beta chains were all obtained from the same sample, sequenced in a study of tumor-infiltrating lymphocytes in primary liver carcinoma. Priming with a constant-region primer yielded TCR beta cDNA from around 540 ng total RNA. Slightly modified ARM-PCR, run as three nested multiplex PCR rounds, produced the TCR beta libraries. TRBV1-TRBV30 forward primers and a C-beta reverse primer were used in the first two PCR rounds, which each ran for nine to ten cycles. TCRdb analysed the multiplex PCR reads with MiXCR anew, one entry per CDR3 protein. The sample shows approximately 300,000 distinct CDR3 sequences, approximately 60% of them seen only once. Germline DNA was extracted alongside blood RNA, which was obtained from unsorted whole blood. Input material: peripheral blood. These receptors all come from a man aged 35 to 55 with primary liver carcinoma and hepatitis B virus infection.

The CDR3 DNA follows: TGCCGCGCCGGATTGTGGAGAATTGAAAACATTCAGTACTTC. Protein: CRAGLWRIENIQYF. The chain couples TRBV29-1 to TRBJ2-4; D unclear. The length of the CDR3 is 14 residues. Per the germline V gene, CDR1 is SQVTM and CDR2 is ANQGSEA. Drawing the rest from reference TRBV29-1 and TRBJ2-4, the complete variable domain is SAVISQKPSRDICQRGTSLTIQCQVDSQVTMMFWYRQQPGQSLTLIATANQGSEATYESGFVIDKFPISRPNLTFSTLTVSNMSPEDSSIYLCRAGLWRIENIQYFGAGTRLSVL.

Of note for this clonotype: Since no conserved phenylalanine or tryptophan closes the CDR3, a read error is the likely cause. No DNA is shown, since the ends of the CDR3 on it are uncertain; the CDR3 is the one TCRdb lists. The chain carries TRBV14 and TRBJ2-5. A total of 14 residues make up the CDR3, ends included. The germline gives CDR1 SGHDN, CDR2 FVKESK. Here the CDR3 reads CASSQLWTQETLYL.

On this clonotype itself: At one end, the junction sequence differs from germline, possibly due to a read error. This chain joins TRBV12-3 or TRBV12-4 and TRBJ1-5, with 9 bases lining up with TRBD1. This CDR3 has 13 residues. The CDR3 loop reads CASSWDRAQHQHF. The CDR3 DNA reads as TGTGCCAGCAGTTGGGACAGGGCCCAGCACCAGCATTTC.

The CDR3 sequence is CASSAVGGGSYEQYF. CDR3 DNA sequence: TGTGCCAGCAGCGCGGTCGGTGGCGGATCCTACGAGCAGTACTTC. The gene calls are TRBV5-6 and TRBJ2-7; the D is unclear. V was clipped by 4 bases and J by 1 base, with 15 bases between them. The CDR3 is 15 amino acids. The V gene's germline CDR1 is SGHDT and CDR2 YYEEEE.

As concerns this clonotype: A much larger clone is a single base away; this may be a read error. The V call is TRBV6-2 or TRBV6-3, the J call TRBJ2-7, with D perhaps matching TRBD1 or TRBD2 (5 bases each). Germline V gene data show CDR1 as MNHEY and CDR2 as SVGEGT. The CDR3 length is 14 residues. CDR3 DNA: TGTACCAGCAGTTATTCAGGGACGGGCTACGAGCAGTACTTC. This translates into CTSSYSGTGYEQYF.

This clonotype was detected only once. A read error may explain this, as a much larger clone is one base away. This chain uses TRBV4-1 with TRBJ2-2, with D possibly matching TRBD1 (5 bases). Trimming removed 1 base from V and 8 bases from J, with 17 bases in between. Germline V gene data show CDR1 as MGHRA and CDR2 as YSYEKL. The CDR3 extends over 16 amino acids. CDR3 in amino acids: CASSQVCAGKYGELFF. DNA for the CDR3: TGCGCCAGCAGCCAAGTATGCGCAGGGAAGTATGGGGAGCTGTTTTTT.

V and J are TRBV29-1 and TRBJ2-5; D is perhaps TRBD2 (6 bases). With 8 bases removed from V and 9 bases from J, the gap between germline ends came to 22 bases. This CDR3 is 13 amino acids long. Per the germline V gene, CDR1 is SQVTM and CDR2 is ANQGSEA. The CDR3: CSTQTSGPMAQYF. The CDR3 DNA reads TGCAGCACCCAGACTAGTGGACCCATGGCCCAGTACTTC.

The genes are TRBV29-1 and TRBJ2-7, with no clear D. The CDR3 contains 11 residues. Germline V gene sequence: CDR1 SQVTM, CDR2 ANQGSEA. V lost 5 bases to trimming and J lost 8 bases, with 13 bases between them. The DNA for the CDR3 is TGCAGCGTTTCCCAGAGTAGCAAGCAGTACTTC. Its translation is CSVSQSSKQYF.

Of note for this clonotype: This may come from a read error, since a much larger clone is one base off. The chain couples TRBV4-2 to TRBJ1-4; D is ambiguous. CDR1 is LGHNA and CDR2 is YNFKEQ in the germline V gene. The CDR3 loop spans 15 amino acids. DNA for the CDR3: TGTGCCAGCAGCCAAGAGGGCAGCGAGAATGAAAAACTGATTTTT. It is translated as CASSQEGSENEKLIF.

Comment on this clonotype: Possible read error: a much larger clone is one base away. The DNA of the CDR3 is TGTGCCAGCAGTTCAACCTTCGACAGGGGGCGAAGTCCCACTGAAGCTTTCTTT. The encoded protein is CASSSTFDRGRSPTEAFF. The chain couples TRBV6-2 or TRBV6-3 to TRBJ1-1, with 10 nucleotides matching TRBD1. Germline-derived CDR1 and CDR2 are MNHEY and SVGEGT. V was clipped by 4 bases and J by 4 bases; unmatched bases: 15. The CDR3 contains 18 residues.

Turning to this clonotype: Because the CDR3 is missing its conserved closing phenylalanine or tryptophan, this is likely a read error. The chain recombines TRBV12-3 or TRBV12-4 with TRBJ1-5; D might be TRBD1 (6 bases). V was pared by 1 base and J by 4 bases, with 14 bases between. There are 16 residues in the CDR3. CDR3 in DNA: TGTGCCAGCAGTTTAGGGGGGGGCCTCGGGAATCAGCCCCAGCATTTA. Protein product: CASSLGGGLGNQPQHL.

The chain couples TRBV14 to TRBJ2-3; 12 positions agree with TRBD2. The CDR3 has 20 residues. Trimming took 4 bases from V and 6 from J; bases not matched to a gene: 20. Germline V gene sequence: CDR1 SGHDN, CDR2 FVKESK. CDR3 DNA sequence: TGTGCCAGCAGCCGGGGAGGACTAGCGGGACCCCGCCGCCCGGTGGATACGCAGTATTTT. It codes for CASSRGGLAGPRRPVDTQYF.

On this clonotype itself: At one end, the junction sequence differs from germline, possibly due to a read error. The chain uses TRBV12-3 or TRBV12-4 and TRBJ2-7; 8 positions match TRBD1. The CDR3 runs 11 residues. The chain's CDR3 is CASQGAYERYF. As DNA, the CDR3 is TGTGCCAGCCAGGGGGCCTACGAGCGGTACTTC.

In its sample, this clonotype was seen many times. The rearrangement links TRBV4-2 to TRBJ2-1; 8 bases align to TRBD2. CDR3 length: 16 residues. CDR1 LGHNA and CDR2 YNFKEQ come from the germline V gene. Unmatched junction bases numbered 5, after V lost 0 bases and J lost 4 bases. The CDR3 loop is CASSQERGLGYNEQFF. The CDR3 DNA reads TGTGCCAGCAGCCAAGAGAGGGGACTAGGGTACAATGAGCAGTTCTTC.

The chain recombines TRBV5-4 with TRBJ2-2, with D possibly being TRBD2 (5 bases). The CDR3 covers 15 residues. Germline-derived CDR1 and CDR2 are SGHNT and YYREEE (reference sequence). V lost 3 bases to trimming and J lost 7 bases, with 16 bases between them. The CDR3 is CASSSNSAKNGELFF. Here the CDR3 DNA reads TGTGCCAGCAGCTCGAATAGCGCGAAAAACGGGGAGCTGTTTTTT.

Remarks on this clonotype: At one boundary the junction diverges from the germline segment, which might be a read error. The chain joins TRBV6-6 to TRBJ1-5; D remains ambiguous. Germline-derived CDR1 and CDR2 are MNHNY and SVGAGI (reference sequence). This CDR3 is built from 14 residues. The DNA for the CDR3 is TGTGCCAGTAGTTACCGGATAGTTGATCAGCCCCAGCATTTT. Translated, it gives CASSYRIVDQPQHF.

Concerning this clonotype: Just one base apart from a much larger clone, this may be a read error. The chain uses TRBV6-1 and TRBJ2-3; 10 bases fit TRBD2. The length of the CDR3 is 14 residues. Germline CDR1 MNHNS, CDR2 SASEGT. Trimming took 9 bases from V and 6 from J; bases not matched to a gene: 9. As DNA, the CDR3 is TGTGCCAGGAGCGCGCCGGGACTAGCGGATACGCAGTATTTT. Protein product: CARSAPGLADTQYF.

The chain employs TRBV7-8 and TRBJ2-2, with 9 bases lining up with TRBD1. CDR3 length: 16 amino acids. Trimming removed 5 bases from V and 4 bases from J; junction bases left unmatched: 8. From germline, CDR1 is SGHVS and CDR2 FQNEAQ. The CDR3 reads CASSPNRDRATGELFF. CDR3 DNA sequence: TGTGCCAGCAGCCCAAATCGGGACAGGGCCACCGGGGAGCTGTTTTTT.

About this clonotype: The CDR3 does not end in the conserved phenylalanine or tryptophan, so this is likely a read error. The genes are TRBV12-3 or TRBV12-4 and TRBJ1-6; D unresolved. The CDR3 covers 14 residues. The CDR3 spells CASSRSSYNSLLHV. CDR3 DNA: TGTGCCAGCAGTCGGAGCTCCTATAATTCACTCCTCCACGTT.

This clonotype came up a few times. This chain joins TRBV28 and TRBJ1-5; 10 nucleotides align to TRBD1. This CDR3 has 13 residues. Germline V gives CDR1 MDHEN, CDR2 SYDVKM. V lost 6 bases and J lost 8; bases outside the gene matches: 4. This chain's CDR3 is CASRTGGAKPQHF. The CDR3 region has the DNA TGTGCCAGCAGGACAGGGGGCGCGAAGCCCCAGCATTTT.

There are many counts of this clonotype. The chain recombines TRBV4-1 with TRBJ1-1, with a tentative D call TRBD1 (5 bases). Trimming took 6 bases from V and 1 from J, leaving 9 bases between them. Germline assignment: CDR1 MGHRA and CDR2 YSYEKL. The CDR3 extends over 13 amino acids. The CDR3 protein is CASSYTGNTEAFF. CDR3 DNA sequence: TGCGCCAGCAGTTATACAGGGAACACTGAAGCTTTCTTT.

For this clonotype: One junction end does not reproduce the germline sequence, and a read error may be involved. V usage is TRBV5-5 and J usage is TRBJ2-1, with 13 bases lining up with TRBD2. Germline-derived CDR1 and CDR2 are SGHKS and YYEKEE (reference sequence). This CDR3 contains 14 residues. The CDR3 DNA sequence: TGTGCCAGCAGTCCAGGGACACAGGGACTAGCGGGACTCTTC. Protein product: CASSPGTQGLAGLF. The full variable domain, in which reference TRBV5-5 and TRBJ2-1 provide the parts outside the CDR3, is DAGVTQSPTHLIKTRGQQVTLRCSPISGHKSVSWYQQVLGQGPQFIFQYYEKEERGRGNFPDRFSARQFPNYSSELNVNALLLGDSALYLCASSPGTQGLAGLFGPGTRLTVL.

This clonotype was recorded once. The CDR3 does not end in the conserved phenylalanine or tryptophan, so this is likely a read error. The chain joins TRBV6-2 or TRBV6-3 to TRBJ2-2; the D is unclear. Trimming shortened V by 11 bases and J by 8 bases, and 21 bases separated the two germline ends. Germline V gene data show CDR1 as MNHEY and CDR2 as SVGEGT. CDR3 length: 14 amino acids. The CDR3 DNA sequence: TGTGCCGCCCAGGCCCCAGCCCCTAGGGGGGAGCTGTTTCTT. The encoded protein is CAAQAPAPRGELFL.

In regard to this clonotype: Possible read error: a much larger clone is one base away. The V and J genes are TRBV6-1 and TRBJ1-2, with unresolved D. Germline V gene data show CDR1 as MNHNS and CDR2 as SASEGT. This CDR3 region has 14 residues. V lost 3 bases and J lost 5, with 13 bases in between. CDR3 sequence reads: CASSDAKGWYGYTF. DNA of the CDR3: TGTGCCAGCAGTGATGCGAAAGGATGGTATGGCTACACCTTC.